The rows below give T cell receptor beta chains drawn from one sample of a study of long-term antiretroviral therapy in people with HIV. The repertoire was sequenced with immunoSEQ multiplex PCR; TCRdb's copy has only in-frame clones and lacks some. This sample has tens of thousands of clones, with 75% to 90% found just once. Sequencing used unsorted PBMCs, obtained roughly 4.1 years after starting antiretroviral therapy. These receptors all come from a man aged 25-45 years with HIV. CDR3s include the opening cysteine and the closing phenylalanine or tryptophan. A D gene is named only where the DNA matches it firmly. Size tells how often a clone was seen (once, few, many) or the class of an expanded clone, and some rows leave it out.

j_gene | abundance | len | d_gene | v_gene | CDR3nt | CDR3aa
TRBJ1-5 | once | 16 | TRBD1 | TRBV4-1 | TGCGCCAGCAGCCAAGTAGGTGGACAGGGTGATCAGCCCCAGCATTTT | CASSQVGGQGDQPQHF
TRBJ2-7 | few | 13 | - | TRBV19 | TGTGCCAGTAGTATAGCTTGGGGTGACGAGCAGTACTTC | CASSIAWGDEQYF
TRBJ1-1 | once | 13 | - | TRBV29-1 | TGCAGCGTTGAAACCAGGGTGAACACTGAAGCTTTCTTT | CSVETRVNTEAFF
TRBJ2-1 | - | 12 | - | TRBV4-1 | TGCGCCAGCAGCCAAGATTTGGGTCGACGGTTCTTC | CASSQDLGRRFF
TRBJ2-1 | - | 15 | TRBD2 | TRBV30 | TGTGCCTGGAGTGCCTTAGCGGGGGGGGCAGGTGAGCAGTTCTTC | CAWSALAGGAGEQFF
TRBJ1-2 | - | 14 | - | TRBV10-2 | TGCGCCAGCAGTGAGTCGACGTCGGGGCCTGGCTACACCTTC | CASSESTSGPGYTF
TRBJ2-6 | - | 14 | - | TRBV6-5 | TGTGCCAGCAGCCGGAACTCTGGGGCCAACGTCCTGACTTTC | CASSRNSGANVLTF
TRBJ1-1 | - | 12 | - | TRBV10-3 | TGTGCCATCAGTGAAGAGAACACTGAAGCTTTCTTT | CAISEENTEAFF
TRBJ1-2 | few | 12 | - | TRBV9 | TGTGCCAGCAGTGCTGGGCGTTATGGCTACACCTTC | CASSAGRYGYTF
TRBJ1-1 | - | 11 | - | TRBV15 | TGTGCCACCAGCAGAGGCACTGAAGCTTTCTTT | CATSRGTEAFF
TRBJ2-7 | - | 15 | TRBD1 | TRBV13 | TGTGCCAGCAGCTTAGTAGGCCAGGGGGATCACGAGCAGTACTTC | CASSLVGQGDHEQYF
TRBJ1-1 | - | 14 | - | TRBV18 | TGTGCCAGCTCACCAGGGGGATTAGGCACTGAAGCTTTCTTT | CASSPGGLGTEAFF
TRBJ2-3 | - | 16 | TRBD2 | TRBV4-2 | TGTGCCAGCAGCCAAGATGGGACTAGCGGGGGAGATACGCAGTATTTT | CASSQDGTSGGDTQYF
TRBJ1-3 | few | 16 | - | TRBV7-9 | TGTGCCAGCAGCTTAGTGGGGGGGCCGGCTGGAAACACCATATATTTT | CASSLVGGPAGNTIYF
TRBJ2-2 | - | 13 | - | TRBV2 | TGTGCCAGCAAGGCCAGGGACACCGGGGAGCTGTTTTTT | CASKARDTGELFF
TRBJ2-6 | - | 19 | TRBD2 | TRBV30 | TGTGCCTGGAGTGTGCTGACTAGCGGGCAATACTCTGGGGCCAACGTCCTGACTTTC | CAWSVLTSGQYSGANVLTF
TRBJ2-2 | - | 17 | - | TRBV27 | TGTGCCAGCAGTTTAAAGACGTCGGGATTGAACACCGGGGAGCTGTTTTTT | CASSLKTSGLNTGELFF
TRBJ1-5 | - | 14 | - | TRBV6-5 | TGTGCCAGCAGTTACGGACAGCCCAATCAGCCCCAGCATTTT | CASSYGQPNQPQHF
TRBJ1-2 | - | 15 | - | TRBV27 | TGTGCCAGCAGTTTAAAGAGGGAAGCTAACTATGGCTACACCTTC | CASSLKREANYGYTF
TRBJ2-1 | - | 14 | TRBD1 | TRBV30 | TGTGCCTGGTGTACAGGACAGGGGAACAATGAGCAGTTCTTC | CAWCTGQGNNEQFF
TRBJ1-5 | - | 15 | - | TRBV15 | TGTGCCACCAGCAGAGATGAGGCAGGGCTCCGGCCCCAGCATTTT | CATSRDEAGLRPQHF
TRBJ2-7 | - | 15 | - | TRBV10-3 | TGTGCCAGCCACCCGACCGGGACGCAGGGCGACGAGCAGTACTTC | CASHPTGTQGDEQYF
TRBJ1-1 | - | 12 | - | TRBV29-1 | TGCAGCGTTGAAGAGTCGGGGAAGGAAGCTTTCTTT | CSVEESGKEAFF
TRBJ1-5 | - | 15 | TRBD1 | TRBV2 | TGTGCCAGCAGTGGCAGGGGGATTAGCAATCAGCCCCAGCATTTT | CASSGRGISNQPQHF
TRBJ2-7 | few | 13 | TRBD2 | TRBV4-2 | TGTGCCAGCAGGGGACTAGCGGGAGCCGAGCAGTACTTC | CASRGLAGAEQYF
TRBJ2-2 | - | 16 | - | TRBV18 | TGTGCCAGCTCACCAGACCGGGTTGGGAACACCGGGGAGCTGTTTTTT | CASSPDRVGNTGELFF
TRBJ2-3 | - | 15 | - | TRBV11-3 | TGTGCCAGCAGCTTAGACGGCGGGAACGCCGATACGCAGTATTTT | CASSLDGGNADTQYF
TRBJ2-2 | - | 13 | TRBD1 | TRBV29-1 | TGCAGCGCCGGGACAGCCAACACCGGGGAGCTGTTTTTT | CSAGTANTGELFF
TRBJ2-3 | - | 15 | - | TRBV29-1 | TGCAGCGTGCGTGGAGTGGGGGTTGGGTCAGATACGCAGTATTTT | CSVRGVGVGSDTQYF
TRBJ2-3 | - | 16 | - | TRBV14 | TGTGCCAGCAGCCAAGGGCAGGGGCCCGGGACAGATACGCAGTATTTT | CASSQGQGPGTDTQYF
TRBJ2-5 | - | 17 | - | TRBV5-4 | TGTGCCAGCAGCTTGTCCGGGACCACCAGCTTTTGGGAGACCCAGTACTTC | CASSLSGTTSFWETQYF
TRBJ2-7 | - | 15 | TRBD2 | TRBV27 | TGTGCCAGCAGTCTAAGCCAGGGAGGGCTATACGAGCAGTACTTC | CASSLSQGGLYEQYF
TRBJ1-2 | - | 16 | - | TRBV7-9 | TGTGCCAGCTCTTCTGTCCTCAGGGAGGTAAACTATGGCTACACCTTC | CASSSVLREVNYGYTF
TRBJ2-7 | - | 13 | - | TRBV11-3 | TGTGCCAGCAGCTTTTCGACAGAAACAAGCCAGTACTTC | CASSFSTETSQYF
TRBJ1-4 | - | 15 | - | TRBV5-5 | TGTGCCAGCAGCTTGGAAGGGACACCGGGGGAAAAACTGTTTTTT | CASSLEGTPGEKLFF
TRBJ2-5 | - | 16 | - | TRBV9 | TGTGCCAGCAGCGTAGCGGATCGGGCCAGCCAAGAGACCCAGTACTTC | CASSVADRASQETQYF